This T cell receptor (beta chain) stems from a study of blood T cell repertoires in COVID-19. For the study at large: Acute and convalescent COVID-19 specimens originated in the United States, Italy and Spain. From T cells, B-cell-depleted T cells, or PBMCs came the material, which was cDNA or gDNA.

How the authors handled the data: Estimation of nucleated cell counts was performed using reference gene primer amplification. Data came from immunoSEQ multiplex PCR; TCRdb stores just in-frame clones and leaves some out. V, J and clone size reflect that table, while D and trimming were determined from the DNA. The repertoire has under 300,000 clones, 70% to 85% of them found once; the top ten carry more than 1.1%. It was during active infection that Seattle patients were enrolled and then longitudinally followed. Germline V gene sequence: CDR1 GTSNPN, CDR2 SVGIG (reference sequence). CDR3 length: 14 residues. The junction had 13 bases not matched to a gene; V was cut back by 3 bases and J by 11 bases.

The TCR was taken from a human donor with COVID-19, enrolled during active disease. The donor label of this sample is uncertain. Sequenced: peripheral blood. The V gene is TRBV30, the J gene TRBJ1-1, with 9 bases lining up with TRBD1. The CDR3 loop is CAWSAGTGRGRAFF. In DNA, the CDR3 is TGTGCCTGGAGCGCCGGGACAGGGCGGGGTAGGGCTTTCTTT.